The text below deals with one T cell receptor beta chain. The table came from immunoSEQ multiplex PCR; TCRdb's copy has only in-frame clones and leaves some out. The sample has 90,000 to 120,000 clones, around four fifths seen once; the top ten hold about 4.5%. The data stem from a study of blood T cell repertoires in COVID-19. Specimen: peripheral blood. The TCR was taken from a man in his 70s with acute or convalescent COVID-19.

CDR3 coding DNA: TGTGCCATCAGTGATGCAGGGCGCAATCAGCCCCAGCATTTT. Its protein is CAISDAGRNQPQHF. V is TRBV10-3 and J is TRBJ1-5, with D possibly matching TRBD1 (5 bases). The germline V and J ends were trimmed by 3 bases and 2 bases, with 8 bases remaining between them. The CDR3 consists of 14 residues. Germline CDR1 and CDR2: ENHRY and SYGVKD.